Below are 24 T cell receptor beta chains sequenced from a single sample in a study of cytomegalovirus exposure and HLA in healthy donors. The data were produced by immunoSEQ multiplex PCR, yet TCRdb's version contains in-frame clones alone and is incomplete. The sample includes under 250,000 clones, roughly 85% of them seen just once. Sequencing was done on a sample of PBMCs. These receptors all stem from a woman aged 18-30 years in good health and CMV-seronegative.

Concerning this clone itself: At one end the junction does not follow the germline gene, possibly because of a read error. This chain connects TRBV4-1 to TRBJ1-4; D may be TRBD1 (5 bases). The CDR3 runs to 15 residues. Germline V lookup: CDR1 MGHRA, CDR2 YSYEKL. The DNA of the CDR3 is TGCGCCAGCACCCAACCCCAATCTGGGGGGGAAAAACTGTTTTTT. This sequence encodes CASTQPQSGGEKLFF.

This chain joins TRBV2 and TRBJ1-1; D not resolved. Per the germline V gene, CDR1 is SNHLY and CDR2 is FYNNEI. The V gene lost 0 bases and the J gene lost 0 bases, with 2 bases spanning the gap. The CDR3 spans 13 residues. CDR3 sequence reads: CASSEAVNTEAFF. The DNA of the CDR3 is TGTGCCAGCAGTGAAGCGGTGAACACTGAAGCTTTCTTT.

The chain recombines TRBV6-6 with TRBJ2-7; 11 nucleotides match TRBD2. This CDR3 contains 16 residues. Germline V gene sequence: CDR1 MNHNY, CDR2 SVGAGI (reference sequence). Losses at the gene ends were 4 bases for V and 5 bases for J; bases not matched to a gene: 10. The CDR3 DNA is TGTGCCAGCAGTTTACTAGCGGGGGCTTCCGAGCACGAGCAGTACTTC. It codes for CASSLLAGASEHEQYF.

The chain is built from TRBV27 and TRBJ2-1, with no clear D. The CDR3 sequence is 14 residues long. Germline values: CDR1 MNHEY, CDR2 SMNVEV (reference sequence). V lost 0 bases, J lost 6 bases, and 9 bases lay in between. This chain's CDR3 is CASSLSVAANEQFF. CDR3 coding DNA: TGTGCCAGCAGTTTATCGGTCGCGGCCAATGAGCAGTTCTTC.

The chain joins TRBV28 to TRBJ2-7; the D is unclear. CDR3 length equals 18 residues. Trimming removed 3 bases at V and 0 bases at J, with 21 bases between. CDR1 is MDHEN and CDR2 is SYDVKM in the germline V gene. CDR3 region: CASSLYVGRKLNSYEQYF. The CDR3 nucleotides read TGTGCCAGCAGTTTGTACGTGGGCCGTAAACTTAACTCCTACGAGCAGTACTTC. Looking up the rest from reference TRBV28 and TRBJ2-7 gives the full variable domain: DVKVTQSSRYLVKRTGEKVFLECVQDMDHENMFWYRQDPGLGLRLIYFSYDVKMKEKGDIPEGYSVSREKKERFSLILESASTNQTSMYLCASSLYVGRKLNSYEQYFGPGTRLTVT.

The chain links TRBV6-1 to TRBJ1-1; unclear D gene. V lost 1 base and J 3 bases, leaving 12 bases between the germline ends. CDR3 length equals 15 residues. Germline lookup yields CDR1 MNHNS and CDR2 SASEGT. DNA for the CDR3: TGTGCCAGCAGTGAAGAGCGTGGTGGATACACTGAAGCTTTCTTT. This sequence encodes CASSEERGGYTEAFF.

The chain uses TRBV27 and TRBJ2-6, with D possibly called TRBD1 or TRBD2 (6 bases each). Germline CDR1 and CDR2: MNHEY and SMNVEV (reference sequence). Trimming stripped 6 bases from V and 4 bases from J, with 19 bases between. The CDR3 has 17 amino acids. The CDR3 region is CASRGLMGGPGANVLTF. CDR3 sequence (DNA): TGTGCCAGCAGGGGCTTAATGGGGGGCCCAGGGGCCAACGTCCTGACTTTC. The variable domain in full, with the rest retrieved from reference TRBV27 and TRBJ2-6, is EAQVTQNPRYLITVTGKKLTVTCSQNMNHEYMSWYRQDPGLGLRQIYYSMNVEVTDKGDVPEGYKVSRKEKRNFPLILESPSPNQTSLYFCASRGLMGGPGANVLTFGAGSRLTVL.

This chain links TRBV7-9 with TRBJ1-1, with TRBD1 as a possible D gene (5 bases). Trimming cost V 6 bases and J 1 base, with 9 bases left between them. Germline V gene lookup returns CDR1 SEHNR and CDR2 FQNEAQ (reference sequence). This CDR3 spans 13 amino acids. The CDR3 loop reads CASSRQGNTEAFF. The CDR3 region has the DNA TGTGCCAGCAGTCGGCAGGGGAACACTGAAGCTTTCTTT.

The chain combines TRBV19 with TRBJ2-4, with 7 nucleotides matching TRBD1. The CDR3 length is 18 residues. CDR1 LNHDA and CDR2 SQIVND come from the germline V gene (reference sequence). V shed 6 bases and J 0 bases; nucleotides not matched to a gene: 14. CDR3 amino acids: CASRPQGRGGLAKNIQYF. CDR3 nucleotides: TGTGCCAGTAGGCCACAGGGGAGAGGAGGATTAGCCAAAAACATTCAGTACTTC.

The chain has TRBV30 and TRBJ1-1; no definite D call. The CDR3 is 13 residues long. Germline V gene sequence: CDR1 GTSNPN, CDR2 SVGIG (reference sequence). Between the trimmed V and J ends, which lost 4 bases and 3 bases, there was a span of 12 bases. The CDR3 DNA reads TGTGCCTGGACAAACGCGGCGGACACTGAAGCTTTCTTT. Amino acids: CAWTNAADTEAFF.

The gene calls are TRBV30 and TRBJ2-7, with a weak D call TRBD2 (6 bases). V lost 4 bases to trimming and J lost 3 bases, with 10 bases between them. The CDR3 consists of 12 residues. Germline values: CDR1 GTSNPN, CDR2 SVGIG (reference sequence). This CDR3 is CAWNGGYYEQYF. The CDR3 DNA reads as TGTGCCTGGAATGGGGGGTACTACGAGCAGTACTTC. Full variable domain (remainder filled in from reference TRBV30 and TRBJ2-7): SQTIHQWPATLVQPVGSPLSLECTVEGTSNPNLYWYRQAAGRGLQLLFYSVGIGQISSEVPQNLSASRPQDRQFILSSKKLLLSDSGFYLCAWNGGYYEQYFGPGTRLTVT.

The V gene is TRBV19, the J gene TRBJ1-4, with D maybe TRBD1 (5 bases). Trimming pared 5 bases from V and 7 bases from J, leaving 14 bases between. The CDR3 runs to 14 residues. Germline V lookup: CDR1 LNHDA, CDR2 SQIVND (reference sequence). The CDR3 bases are TGTGCCAGTAGTCCCCGTGGGGGTGGTGAAAAACTGTTTTTT. Its protein is CASSPRGGGEKLFF.

The chain has TRBV6-6 and TRBJ2-7, with D hard to call. V lost 4 bases to trimming and J lost 2 bases, with 12 bases between them. The CDR3 consists of 14 residues. Germline CDR1 MNHNY, CDR2 SVGAGI (reference sequence). The CDR3 DNA reads TGTGCCAGCAGTTCAAGGGCAGGCGCCTACGAGCAGTACTTC. Translated, it gives CASSSRAGAYEQYF.

The chain uses TRBV30 and TRBJ2-3, with TRBD1 matching 7 bases. The CDR3 consists of 15 residues. J lost 4 bases, V lost 3 bases, and 10 bases had no gene match. The germline gives CDR1 GTSNPN, CDR2 SVGIG (reference sequence). Here the CDR3 reads CAWRPTGRGADTQYF. For the CDR3, the DNA is TGTGCCTGGAGGCCGACAGGGAGAGGGGCAGATACGCAGTATTTT.

The chain has TRBV7-8 and TRBJ2-7; a possible D gene is TRBD2 (5 bases). The germline CDR1 and CDR2 sequences are SGHVS and FQNEAQ. V was clipped by 1 base and J by 7 bases, with 17 bases between them. The CDR3 is made up of 15 amino acids. CDR3 bases: TGTGCCAGCAGCTTAGTTTACGTCGGGGTTGGGGAGCAGTACTTC. This sequence encodes CASSLVYVGVGEQYF.

This clone was seen a handful of times. The chain has TRBV11-2 and TRBJ1-4, with a tentative D call TRBD1 (5 bases). CDR1 is SGHAT and CDR2 is FQNNGV in the germline V gene. This CDR3 has 12 residues. V lost 5 bases and J 15 bases, leaving 16 bases between the germline ends. CDR3: CASSVPSGTVFF. The CDR3 bases are TGTGCCAGCAGCGTACCATCCGGGACCGTGTTTTTT.

The J gene is TRBJ2-7, the V gene TRBV30; the D gene is possibly TRBD2 (5 bases). This CDR3 comprises 12 residues. The V end lost 3 bases, the J end lost 6 bases, and 12 bases lay between the germline ends. Germline CDR1 and CDR2: GTSNPN and SVGIG (reference sequence). The CDR3 DNA follows: TGTGCCTGGAGAGTGGGAAGCGGCGAGCAGTACTTC. This sequence encodes CAWRVGSGEQYF.

This clone was seen just once. This chain connects TRBV7-2 to TRBJ2-3; no definite D call. CDR1 is SGHTA, CDR2 FQGNSA, per germline. V was clipped by 5 bases and J by 1 base, with 10 bases between them. CDR3 length: 14 residues. The CDR3 DNA reads as TGTGCCAGCAGCCTGCTTTCCGGCACAGATACGCAGTATTTT. This sequence encodes CASSLLSGTDTQYF. The variable domain in full, completed from reference TRBV7-2 and TRBJ2-3, reads GAGVSQSPSNKVTEKGKDVELRCDPISGHTALYWYRQSLGQGLEFLIYFQGNSAPDKSGLPSDRFSAERTGGSVSTLTIQRTQQEDSAVYLCASSLLSGTDTQYFGPGTRLTVL.

The chain recombines TRBV4-2 with TRBJ2-7, with 11 bases lining up with TRBD2. This CDR3 has 18 amino acids. CDR1 LGHNA and CDR2 YNFKEQ come from the germline V gene. V dropped 3 bases and J dropped 4; count of bases not matched to a gene: 14. The CDR3 here is CASSQAPILAGGSYEQYF. DNA for the CDR3: TGTGCCAGCAGCCAGGCCCCGATCCTAGCGGGAGGTTCATACGAGCAGTACTTC.

This clone showed up just once. The chain is built from TRBV4-1 and TRBJ2-3; D is perhaps TRBD1 (6 bases). The CDR3 is 19 amino acids. Per the germline V gene, CDR1 is MGHRA and CDR2 is YSYEKL. With 0 bases removed from V and 0 bases from J, the gap between germline ends came to 19 bases. CDR3 in amino acids: CASSQDTPGLGGSTDTQYF. CDR3 sequence (DNA): TGCGCCAGCAGCCAAGATACGCCCGGCCTAGGGGGTAGCACAGATACGCAGTATTTT.

This clone has more than one count but fewer than ten. This rearrangement joins TRBV2 to TRBJ1-1; no clear D. Germline CDR1 SNHLY, CDR2 FYNNEI. V was trimmed by 10 bases and J by 3 bases, leaving 9 bases between them. The CDR3 is 11 amino acids. CDR3 region: CATRTDTEAFF. In nucleotides, the CDR3 is TGTGCCACTCGGACTGACACTGAAGCTTTCTTT.

As for this clone: This sample includes further DNA sequences coding for the same CDR3. This chain joins TRBV27 and TRBJ1-2; TRBD1 matches 9 bases. The ends lost 5 bases at V and 5 bases at J; junction bases unmatched: 0. CDR3 length: 12 residues. Germline CDR1 is MNHEY and CDR2 is SMNVEV (reference sequence). Here the CDR3 reads CASSGQGYGYTF. The CDR3 region has the DNA TGTGCCAGCAGTGGACAGGGGTATGGCTACACCTTC.

The chain has TRBV11-3 and TRBJ1-5, with D uncertain. The germline CDR1 and CDR2 sequences are SGHNT and YENEEA. With 10 bases removed from V and 4 bases from J, the gap between germline ends came to 20 bases. The CDR3 is made up of 15 amino acids. The CDR3 here is CATKTPFLLNQPQHF. DNA of the CDR3: TGTGCCACAAAAACGCCCTTCCTACTAAATCAGCCCCAGCATTTT.

This clone has only one observation. The V call is TRBV6-1, the J call TRBJ1-2; 10 nucleotides match TRBD1. The CDR3 runs to 14 residues. Germline CDR1 is MNHNS and CDR2 is SASEGT. J lost 8 bases, V lost 4 bases, and 7 bases had no gene match. CDR3 loop: CASSVGQGGEGYTF. For the CDR3, the DNA is TGTGCCAGCAGTGTCGGACAGGGGGGTGAAGGCTACACCTTC.